Reported below is one T cell receptor beta chain. The antigen remains undetermined. Conventional CD4 T cells were sorted as CD4+CD127+ cells. The source of the sample is a study of B cell selection in AIRE deficiency. Findings and caveats of the study: Patient Tconv cells held approximately 30% of Treg sequences shared by healthy donors. TCRbeta-only data showed 36.6% of shared healthy Treg sequences in healthy Tconv. Only about 9% of more than 3,000 shared Treg sequences were patient-specific; 30% to 35% healthy-specific. Tconv and Treg cells from AIRE-deficient patients resembled healthy donors in TCRBV usage, CDR3 length and diversity.

Sequenced by immunoSEQ multiplex PCR; TCRdb stores in-frame clones only, minus some. This table holds roughly 25,000 clones, roughly 96% found once. The CDR3 is 18 amino acids. J was trimmed by 1 base and V by 1 base; bases with no gene match: 11. Looked up from germline, CDR1 is SGHDT and CDR2 is YYEEEE. This TCR came from a human donor with AIRE deficiency. The material sequenced was conventional CD4+ T cells sorted from PBMCs. The chain is built from TRBV5-6 and TRBJ2-3, with TRBD2 matching over 8 bases. The CDR3 DNA is TGTGCCAGCAGCTTGCGGGGAACGGGAGGGCCTGGCACAGATACGCAGTATTTT. Its protein product is CASSLRGTGGPGTDTQYF.